The 10 T cell receptor beta chains below come from one sample, sequenced in a study of T-cell reconstitution after alpha-beta-depleted transplantation in children. Unique molecular identifiers were incorporated into the prepared TCRbeta library. TCRdb called the PCR reads again in MiXCR, with one record for every CDR3 protein. The sample contains over 150,000 distinct CDR3 sequences, 11% of which appear only once. Sample: PBMCs, taken before TCRalphabeta/CD19-depleted stem cell transplant. The receptors were sampled from a boy aged 2 to 10 with acute myeloid leukemia, due to receive a stem cell transplant.

Only one count was recorded for this clonotype. At one boundary the junction diverges from the germline segment, which might be a read error. The V gene is TRBV5-1, the J gene TRBJ1-1, with 7 bases that match TRBD1. The germline CDR1 and CDR2 sequences are SGHRS and YFSETQ. The CDR3 is made up of 16 amino acids. The CDR3 protein is CAGRLPGQSMNTEAFF. The DNA of the CDR3 is TGCGCCGGCAGATTGCCGGGACAGAGTATGAACACTGAAGCTTTTTTT.

In this sample, this clonotype turned up many times. This chain uses TRBV14 with TRBJ2-6; D may match TRBD1 or TRBD2 (6 bases each). The V gene lost 6 bases and the J gene lost 0 bases, with 12 bases spanning the gap. CDR1 and CDR2 (germline): SGHDN, FVKESK. The CDR3 length is 16 residues. Written as DNA, the CDR3 is TGTGCCAGCAGTAGTACGGGGGCCTCTGGGGCCAACGTCCTGACTTTC. Protein sequence: CASSSTGASGANVLTF. Full variable domain (rest looked up from reference TRBV14 and TRBJ2-6): EAGVTQFPSHSVIEKGQTVTLRCDPISGHDNLYWYRRVMGKEIKFLLHFVKESKQDESGMPNNRFLAERTGGTYSTLKVQPAELEDSGVYFCASSSTGASGANVLTFGAGSRLTVL.

Many counts were recorded for this clonotype. The V gene is TRBV6-5, the J gene TRBJ1-6, with 9 bases aligning to TRBD1. Germline V gene sequence: CDR1 MNHEY, CDR2 SVGAGI. This CDR3 is built from 16 residues. V was clipped by 2 bases and J by 8 bases; unmatched bases: 7. CDR3: CASSYGGTGLDSPLHF. The CDR3 DNA sequence: TGTGCCAGCAGTTACGGCGGGACAGGGTTGGATTCACCCCTCCACTTT.

At least ten counts were recorded for this clonotype. The chain combines TRBV5-5 with TRBJ2-5; a weak D match, TRBD1 (6 bases). Between the trimmed V and J ends, which lost 3 bases and 1 base, there was a span of 13 bases. Per the germline V gene, CDR1 is SGHKS and CDR2 is YYEKEE (reference sequence). This CDR3 region has 15 residues. CDR3 loop: CASSSLKGVQETQYF. CDR3 DNA: TGTGCCAGCAGCTCACTTAAGGGGGTCCAAGAGACCCAGTACTTC.

In the case of this clonotype: Lacking the conserved final phenylalanine or tryptophan, this CDR3 likely reflects a read error. This chain uses TRBV5-1 with TRBJ2-3; 7 positions match TRBD1. This CDR3 region has 15 residues. V gave up 0 bases and J gave up 1 base; unmatched junction bases: 2. The germline V gene encodes CDR1 SGHRS and CDR2 YFSETQ. CDR3 in amino acids: CASSLGQGGTDTQYL. CDR3 bases: TGCGCCAGCAGCTTGGGACAGGGAGGCACAGATACGCAGTATTTA.

This clonotype has ten or more counts. The V and J genes are TRBV12-3 or TRBV12-4 and TRBJ2-1; D may be TRBD1 (5 bases). The CDR3 has 14 amino acids. Trimming removed 5 bases at V and 3 bases at J, with 11 bases between. The CDR3 region has the DNA TGTGCCAGCAGTCCCGTAACAGGCTACAATGAGCAGTTCTTC. Residues: CASSPVTGYNEQFF.

This clonotype was seen many times. The chain links TRBV25-1 to TRBJ2-2; D call uncertain. Between the trimmed V and J ends, which lost 2 bases and 2 bases, there was a span of 6 bases. The CDR3 covers 14 residues. CDR1 is MGHDK and CDR2 is SYGVNS in the germline V gene. The CDR3 nucleotides read TGTGCCAGCAGTGAAGTCCGAAACACCGGGGAGCTGTTTTTT. It encodes CASSEVRNTGELFF.

This clonotype was observed many times. The chain joins TRBV28 to TRBJ2-7, with TRBD1 matching over 7 bases. Germline-derived CDR1 and CDR2 are MDHEN and SYDVKM. Trimming took 6 bases from V and 4 from J; bases not matched to a gene: 9. CDR3 length: 14 residues. This chain's CDR3 is CASSPDRERYEQYF. The DNA of the CDR3 is TGTGCCAGCAGCCCCGACAGGGAGCGGTACGAGCAGTACTTC.

This clonotype was seen at least ten times. The chain joins TRBV11-2 to TRBJ1-4; TRBD1 might be the D (5 bases). The ends were cut back, 4 bases at V and 0 bases at J, with 21 bases in the middle. CDR3 length: 19 amino acids. In germline, CDR1 is SGHAT, CDR2 FQNNGV. The CDR3 region is CASSSKSGTEHATNEKLFF. The CDR3 region has the DNA TGTGCCAGCAGCTCGAAATCCGGGACGGAGCATGCAACTAATGAAAAACTGTTTTTT.

In its sample, this clonotype was seen many times. The chain employs TRBV3-1 and TRBJ1-6; possibly TRBD1 for D (6 bases). Germline CDR1 reads LGHDT; CDR2 reads YNNKEL (reference sequence). V lost 5 bases and J lost 4, with 12 bases in between. CDR3 length: 15 amino acids. For the CDR3, the DNA is TGTGCCAGCAGCTCCAGGGGCCTTTATAATTCACCCCTCCACTTT. Translated, it gives CASSSRGLYNSPLHF.